The rows below give T cell receptor beta chains drawn from one sample of a study of CD8 T cells in ankylosing spondylitis. TCRdb called the 5' RACE reads again in MiXCR, with one record for every CDR3 protein. The table includes under 150,000 distinct CDR3 sequences, roughly 7.7% detected once. The sequenced sample was synovial fluid, either unsorted or a sorted T cell fraction (not recorded which). These receptors were collected from a male donor with ankylosing spondylitis. The CDR3 runs from the conserved cysteine through the conserved F or W. For some rows the clone size is stated as once, few or many, or as a class when expanded; others skip it.

v_gene: TRBV5-4
abundance: many
CDR3aa: CASTNRENTDTQYF

v_gene: TRBV4-1
abundance: few
CDR3aa: CASSQVTVGNTIYF

v_gene: TRBV12-3/TRBV12-4
abundance: many
CDR3aa: CASSPKRGNYEQYF

v_gene: TRBV11-2
abundance: NA
CDR3aa: CASSSRDRGLSGQNIQYF

v_gene: TRBV7-9
abundance: few
CDR3aa: CASSPPRQGREQYF

v_gene: TRBV5-1
abundance: many
CDR3aa: CASSLDGVGYNQPQHF

v_gene: TRBV6-1
abundance: few
CDR3aa: CASSRGGDYNEQFF

v_gene: TRBV15
abundance: few
CDR3aa: CATSFQETQYF

v_gene: TRBV28
abundance: NA
CDR3aa: CASSPSSGGLGGYTF

v_gene: TRBV7-2
abundance: many
CDR3aa: CASSLRGSGNTEAFF

v_gene: TRBV5-1
abundance: once
CDR3aa: CASSLVYRDDGGELFF

v_gene: TRBV6-6
abundance: many
CDR3aa: CASIYSGGYGYTF

v_gene: TRBV6-1
abundance: few
CDR3aa: CASRSDRGLRTEVAFF

v_gene: TRBV5-1
abundance: few
CDR3aa: CASSSSPTGANTGELFF

v_gene: TRBV10-3
abundance: many
CDR3aa: CAISPQTSRTPYNEQFF

v_gene: TRBV6-1
abundance: many
CDR3aa: CASRSLLSGNTIYF

v_gene: TRBV27
abundance: NA
CDR3aa: CASSGNRDQPQHF

v_gene: TRBV9
abundance: NA
CDR3aa: CASGGGRNSPLHF

v_gene: TRBV15
abundance: many
CDR3aa: CATSRDLSRTAQYF

v_gene: TRBV3-1
abundance: NA
CDR3aa: CASSQFLNTEAFF

v_gene: TRBV6-4
abundance: few
CDR3aa: CATTTGTGCPYEQYF

v_gene: TRBV6-2/TRBV6-3
abundance: many
CDR3aa: CASRRDTNQPQHF

v_gene: TRBV28
abundance: many
CDR3aa: CASSPPWGQGAREQYF

v_gene: TRBV27
abundance: many
CDR3aa: CASKTSGANVLTF

v_gene: TRBV7-2
abundance: NA
CDR3aa: CASSPPWADTQYF

v_gene: TRBV18
abundance: NA
CDR3aa: CASSRDRDEAFF

v_gene: TRBV29-1
abundance: many
CDR3aa: CSVVGDSSYEQYF

v_gene: TRBV9
abundance: NA
CDR3aa: CASSVQGPGELFF

v_gene: TRBV20-1
abundance: NA
CDR3aa: CSIGPALETQYF

v_gene: TRBV5-6
abundance: NA
CDR3aa: CASSPGLNNEQFF

v_gene: TRBV5-4
abundance: many
CDR3aa: CASSLVHTGELFF

v_gene: TRBV10-3
abundance: many
CDR3aa: CAIRGDSIDTQYF

v_gene: TRBV4-2
abundance: many
CDR3aa: CASSLSGARGDYGYTF

v_gene: TRBV20-1
abundance: many
CDR3aa: CSARISTGPTTEAFF

v_gene: TRBV28
abundance: many
CDR3aa: CASSSPPGQGIGYTF

v_gene: TRBV20-1
abundance: few
CDR3aa: CSASSRIGGVRYGYTF

v_gene: TRBV18
abundance: NA
CDR3aa: CASSPQATGTVNTEAFF

v_gene: TRBV29-1
abundance: NA
CDR3aa: CSVGGRDQETQYF

v_gene: TRBV12-3/TRBV12-4
abundance: many
CDR3aa: CASSGDSNNSPLHF